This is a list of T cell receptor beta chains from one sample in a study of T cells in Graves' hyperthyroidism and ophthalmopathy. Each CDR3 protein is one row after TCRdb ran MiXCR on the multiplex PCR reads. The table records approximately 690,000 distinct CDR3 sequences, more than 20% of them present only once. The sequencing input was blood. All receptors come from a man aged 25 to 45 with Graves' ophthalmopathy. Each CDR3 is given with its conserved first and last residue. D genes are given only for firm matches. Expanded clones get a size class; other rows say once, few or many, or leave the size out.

CDR3nt: TGTGCCAGCAAGGAGGAGGTTTCCTACGAGCAGTACTTC
CDR3aa: CASKEEVSYEQYF
j_gene: TRBJ2-7
d_gene: NA
abundance: NA
v_gene: TRBV2

CDR3nt: TGCAGCGTTGAATTGCGGGAGAAGGACTACGAGCAGTACTTC
CDR3aa: CSVELREKDYEQYF
j_gene: TRBJ2-7
d_gene: TRBD2
abundance: NA
v_gene: TRBV29-1

CDR3nt: TGTGCCAGCAGCCAACGCGGATACGAGCAGTACTTC
CDR3aa: CASSQRGYEQYF
j_gene: TRBJ2-7
d_gene: NA
abundance: many
v_gene: TRBV3-1

CDR3nt: TGCGCCAGCAGCCGGACGAGCTATAATTCACCCCTCCACTTT
CDR3aa: CASSRTSYNSPLHF
j_gene: TRBJ1-6
d_gene: NA
abundance: few
v_gene: TRBV4-1

CDR3nt: TGTGCCAGCAGTTACGGGGCTCCCGGGGAGCAGTACTTC
CDR3aa: CASSYGAPGEQYF
j_gene: TRBJ2-7
d_gene: NA
abundance: NA
v_gene: TRBV6-5

CDR3nt: TGCAGTGCTACCCGGACAGACAACTATGGCTACACCTTC
CDR3aa: CSATRTDNYGYTF
j_gene: TRBJ1-2
d_gene: NA
abundance: many
v_gene: TRBV20-1

CDR3nt: TGCAGTGCTAGTTCCCCTGACAGCAATCAGCCCCAGCATTTT
CDR3aa: CSASSPDSNQPQHF
j_gene: TRBJ1-5
d_gene: NA
abundance: NA
v_gene: TRBV20-1

CDR3nt: TGCAGTGCGAGAGGACAGGGTATTAGCAATCAGCCCCAGCATTTT
CDR3aa: CSARGQGISNQPQHF
j_gene: TRBJ1-5
d_gene: TRBD1
abundance: NA
v_gene: TRBV20-1

CDR3nt: TGCAGTGCTAGAGATAGTTGGAACACCGGGGAGCTGTTTTTT
CDR3aa: CSARDSWNTGELFF
j_gene: TRBJ2-2
d_gene: NA
abundance: many
v_gene: TRBV20-1

CDR3nt: TGTGCCAGCGGGACTAGCGGGAGCCTCCGGGAGACCCAGTACTTC
CDR3aa: CASGTSGSLRETQYF
j_gene: TRBJ2-5
d_gene: TRBD2
abundance: NA
v_gene: TRBV28

CDR3nt: TGTGCCAGCAGATTAAGGAGTCAAAGCACAGATACGCAGTATTTT
CDR3aa: CASRLRSQSTDTQYF
j_gene: TRBJ2-3
d_gene: NA
abundance: many
v_gene: TRBV7-2

CDR3nt: TGCAGTGCTAGGGGCCTCTACGAGCAGTACTTC
CDR3aa: CSARGLYEQYF
j_gene: TRBJ2-7
d_gene: NA
abundance: few
v_gene: TRBV20-1

CDR3nt: TGCGCCAGCAGCCTCCGAGACAGGGGTGTCATTGAGCAGTTCTTC
CDR3aa: CASSLRDRGVIEQFF
j_gene: TRBJ2-1
d_gene: TRBD1
abundance: many
v_gene: TRBV5-1

CDR3nt: TGTGCCAGCTCTTCGGGATGGGAAGAAAAACTGTTTTTT
CDR3aa: CASSSGWEEKLFF
j_gene: TRBJ1-4
d_gene: NA
abundance: few
v_gene: TRBV18

CDR3nt: TGTGCCAGCAGCCTCCAGCGGGAGACGTTCAATGAGCAGTTCTTC
CDR3aa: CASSLQRETFNEQFF
j_gene: TRBJ2-1
d_gene: TRBD2
abundance: many
v_gene: TRBV11-2

CDR3nt: TGTGCCAGCAGTAAACTAGCGGGAGGCTACGAGCAGTACTTC
CDR3aa: CASSKLAGGYEQYF
j_gene: TRBJ2-7
d_gene: TRBD2
abundance: NA
v_gene: TRBV6-2/TRBV6-3

CDR3nt: TGCAGTGCTACGGCTGGGGAAATAGGCTATGGCTACACCTTC
CDR3aa: CSATAGEIGYGYTF
j_gene: TRBJ1-2
d_gene: NA
abundance: few
v_gene: TRBV20-1

CDR3nt: TGTGCCAGCAGCGACCCAGACCACTTTGAGCAGTACTTC
CDR3aa: CASSDPDHFEQYF
j_gene: TRBJ2-7
d_gene: NA
abundance: many
v_gene: TRBV2

CDR3nt: TGTGCCAGCACAGACAGGGAGAACACCGGGGAGCTGTTTTTT
CDR3aa: CASTDRENTGELFF
j_gene: TRBJ2-2
d_gene: TRBD1
abundance: NA
v_gene: TRBV25-1